This T cell receptor beta chain originates from a study of regulatory T cells in long-lasting Graves disease. Study information: Persistent Graves' disease meant over 5 years of antithyroid drugs with positive TSH receptor antibodies. Study-wide points: Persistent patients shared more public clonotypes (about 2,700) than newly diagnosed patients (966).

The time point here: persistent/refractory GD, antithyroid drugs over 5 years with positive TRAb. PBMC-derived RNA was used for the TCR library. Guidelines of the American Thyroid Association were used to diagnose Graves' disease. The table lists this clonotype with a few counts. Antigen: not known. The authors built TCR beta libraries using iRepertoire HTBI primers and Arm-PCR of CDR3 regions. TCRdb recomputed calls from the multiplex PCR reads with MiXCR, one row per CDR3 protein. This table holds under 450,000 distinct CDR3 sequences, 23% found once. This sample comprised peripheral blood mononuclear cells (PBMCs), obtained when the disease was refractory, from a patient treated with antithyroid drugs. The receptor's source is a female donor with Graves disease.

CDR3 in amino acids: CASSQSNVAYEQYF. Written as DNA, the CDR3 is TGTGCCAGCAGCCAATCTAACGTAGCCTACGAGCAGTACTTC. V and J are TRBV14 and TRBJ2-7; D is unresolved. V was shortened by 2 bases and J by 2 bases, with 10 bases between the two germline ends. The CDR3 runs 14 residues. Germline assignment: CDR1 SGHDN and CDR2 FVKESK.